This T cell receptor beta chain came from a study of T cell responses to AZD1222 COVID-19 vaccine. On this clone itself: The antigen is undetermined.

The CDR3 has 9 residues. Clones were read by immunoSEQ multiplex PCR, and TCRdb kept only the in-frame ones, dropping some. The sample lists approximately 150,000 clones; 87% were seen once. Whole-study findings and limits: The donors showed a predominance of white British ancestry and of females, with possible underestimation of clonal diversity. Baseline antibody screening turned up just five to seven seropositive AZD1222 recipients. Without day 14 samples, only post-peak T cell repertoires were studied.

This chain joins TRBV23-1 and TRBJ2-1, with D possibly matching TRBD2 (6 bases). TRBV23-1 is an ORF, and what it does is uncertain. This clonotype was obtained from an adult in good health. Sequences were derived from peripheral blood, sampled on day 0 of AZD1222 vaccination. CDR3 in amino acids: CLRRGEQFF. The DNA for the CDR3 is TGCTTGCGGAGGGGTGAGCAGTTCTTC.